Detailed here is one TCR beta chain. Its antigen remains undetermined. No much larger clonotype is one base removed from it; base qualities were not supplied. Libraries were constructed by the immunoSEQ multiplex PCR assay. This immuneACCESS table, as held by TCRdb, lists in-frame sequences with V and J called but not all clones. Of the missing ones, under half trace to an unresolved V gene in checked studies; the others have no known cause. The sample includes some 66,000 clones, with 88% observed a single time. 4.6% of the sample is in the top ten clones. This specimen belongs to a study of technical replicates of blood from a few donors (dated by TCRdb to about 2017). V lost 3 bases and J lost 2 bases; the stretch between them is 10 bases long. From a lookup of the germline V gene, CDR1 and CDR2 are SQVTM and ANQGSEA. Including cysteine and phenylalanine, the CDR3 has 13 amino acids. Just CDR3 DNA is preserved here, 39 bases in frame from base 1.

The sample was PBMCs. This TCR came from a human donor in good health. Some clones in this sample may be carry-over from other donors' samples. The receptor chain draws on TRBV29-1 and TRBJ1-1, with a weak D call of TRBD1 (6 bases match). The CDR3 region has the sequence CSVETGKNTEAFF. The bases are TGCAGCGTTGAGACAGGAAAAAACACTGAAGCTTTCTTT.